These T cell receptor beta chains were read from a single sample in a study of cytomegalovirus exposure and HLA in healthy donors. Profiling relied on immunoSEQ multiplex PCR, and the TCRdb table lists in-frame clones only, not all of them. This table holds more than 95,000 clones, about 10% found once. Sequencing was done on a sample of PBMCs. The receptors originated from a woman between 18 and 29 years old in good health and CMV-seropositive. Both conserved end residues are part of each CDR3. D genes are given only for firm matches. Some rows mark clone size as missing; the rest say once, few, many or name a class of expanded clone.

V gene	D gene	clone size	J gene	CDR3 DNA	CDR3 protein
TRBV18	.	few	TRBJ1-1	TGTGCCAGCTCACCGAGGGATGCGGGGAACACTGAAGCTTTCTTT	CASSPRDAGNTEAFF
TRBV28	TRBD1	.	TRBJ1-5	TGTGCCAGCAGTGATGGGACAGGGGGTAGGCCCCAGCATTTT	CASSDGTGGRPQHF
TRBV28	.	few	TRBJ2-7	TGTGCCAGCAACCAAGGGGGGGTGGGCGAGCAGTACTTC	CASNQGGVGEQYF
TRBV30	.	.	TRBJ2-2	TGTGCCCTACGGACAGTTAACACCGGGGAGCTGTTTTTT	CALRTVNTGELFF
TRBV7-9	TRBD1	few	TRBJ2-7	TGTGCCAGCAGCTTACGCGGACAGGGCGTTGTCGAGCAGTACTTC	CASSLRGQGVVEQYF
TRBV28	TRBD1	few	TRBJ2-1	TGTGCCAGCAGCCTCAACAGGGGGAAGTCCTACAATGAGCAGTTCTTC	CASSLNRGKSYNEQFF
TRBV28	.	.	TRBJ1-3	TGTGCCAGCAGTTCCCAGGGGAGTGGAAACACCATATATTTT	CASSSQGSGNTIYF
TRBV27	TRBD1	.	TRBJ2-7	TGTGCCAGCAGTTTCAGGGACAGCAGGGAGCAGTACTTC	CASSFRDSREQYF
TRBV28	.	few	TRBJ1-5	TGTGCCAGCACGGGTGGGGGGGGGCTCATGGGCAATCAGCCCCAGCATTTT	CASTGGGGLMGNQPQHF
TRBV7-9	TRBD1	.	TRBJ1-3	TGTGCCAGCAGCGCGGGACAGGTCCTTGGAAACACCATATATTTT	CASSAGQVLGNTIYF
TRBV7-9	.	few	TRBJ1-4	TGTGCCAGCAGGAGGGGGGGCATGGAACGAAAACTGTTTTTT	CASRRGGMERKLFF
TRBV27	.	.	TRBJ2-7	TGTGCCAGCAGTCTTTCCGGGTCCCATTCTGGCGAGCAGTACTTC	CASSLSGSHSGEQYF
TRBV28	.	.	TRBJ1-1	TGTGCCAGCAGTTTACCCAGGAACACTGAAGCTTTCTTT	CASSLPRNTEAFF
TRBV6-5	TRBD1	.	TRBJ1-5	TGTGCCAGCAGCGGGGGACAGGGGAGGCAGCCCCAGCATTTT	CASSGGQGRQPQHF
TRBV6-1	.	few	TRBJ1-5	TGTGCCAGCACTCGGGGGGAGACTCAGCCCCAGCATTTT	CASTRGETQPQHF
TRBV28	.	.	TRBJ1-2	TGTGCCAGCAGTCCCCCGGGGGGGGTTAACTATGGCTACACCTTC	CASSPPGGVNYGYTF
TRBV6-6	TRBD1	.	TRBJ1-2	TGTGCCAGCAGTTCCGGACAGGCGGGTGGCTACACCTTC	CASSSGQAGGYTF
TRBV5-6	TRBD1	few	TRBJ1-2	TGTGCCAGCAGCGTAGGGACAGGACATTATGGCTACACCTTC	CASSVGTGHYGYTF
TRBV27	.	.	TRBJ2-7	TGTGCCAGCAGTTTTGGTAGCGGCGGCGAGCAGTACTTC	CASSFGSGGEQYF
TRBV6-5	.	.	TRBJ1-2	TGTGCCAGCACCAAGCCCGGACAGATCTATGGCTACACCTTC	CASTKPGQIYGYTF
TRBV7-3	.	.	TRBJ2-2	TGTGCCAGCAGCTTGGACGGGGTGGGGGAGCTGTTTTTT	CASSLDGVGELFF
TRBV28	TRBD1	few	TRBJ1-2	TGTGCCAGCAGTTCTGGCCCGGGACAGGGTAACTATGGCTACACCTTC	CASSSGPGQGNYGYTF
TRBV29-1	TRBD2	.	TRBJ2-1	TGCAGCGTTGAAACGGGTACGGGACTAGCGAACCATGAGCAGTTCTTC	CSVETGTGLANHEQFF
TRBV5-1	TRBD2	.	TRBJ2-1	TGCGCCAGCAGCTCCCTAGCGGGAGTCTACAATGAGCAGTTCTTC	CASSSLAGVYNEQFF
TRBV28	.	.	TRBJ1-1	TGTGCCAGCAGTTTCAGCGGGCAGTATAACACTGAAGCTTTCTTT	CASSFSGQYNTEAFF
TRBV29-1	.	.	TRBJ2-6	TGCAGCGTTGGACAGTTTGTCCCTGGGGCCAACGTCCTGACTTTC	CSVGQFVPGANVLTF
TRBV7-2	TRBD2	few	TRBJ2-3	TGTGCCAGCAGCCAGGGGGGACTAGCGGGCAGGAACACAGATACGCAGTATTTT	CASSQGGLAGRNTDTQYF
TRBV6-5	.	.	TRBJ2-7	TGTGCCAGCAGGTACGGGGCTACCTACGAGCAGTACTTC	CASRYGATYEQYF
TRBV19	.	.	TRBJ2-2	TGTGCCAGTAGCGAGATTAGCGGAAACACCGGGGAGCTGTTTTTT	CASSEISGNTGELFF
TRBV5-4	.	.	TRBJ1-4	TGTGCCAGCAGCTTTTCTGCAACTAATGAAAAACTGTTTTTT	CASSFSATNEKLFF
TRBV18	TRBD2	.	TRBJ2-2	TGTGCCAGCTCACGAAGTCTAGCGGGAGGTATCGGCGGGGAGCTGTTTTTT	CASSRSLAGGIGGELFF